The present entry profiles one TCR beta chain with its context. The assay was immunoSEQ multiplex PCR, and TCRdb's table has in-frame clones only and misses some. The data show 110,000 or so clones, around 84% seen once. Germline lookup yields CDR1 SGHDN and CDR2 FVKESK. CDR3 length: 15 amino acids. V dropped 1 base and J dropped 3; count of bases not matched to a gene: 5. The sample originates from a study of T cell responses to AZD1222 COVID-19 vaccine. This sample comprised peripheral blood, obtained 28 days after the second AZD1222 dose. The chain joins TRBV14 to TRBJ2-7, with 8 positions matching TRBD1. This TCR came from an adult who received the AZD1222 COVID-19 vaccine. CDR3 in DNA: TGTGCCAGCAGCCAAGGACAGGGGCCTCACTACGAGCAGTACTTC. The encoded protein is CASSQGQGPHYEQYF.